The rows below give T cell receptor beta chains drawn from one sample of a study of graft-versus-host responses after intestinal transplantation. The assay was immunoSEQ multiplex PCR, and TCRdb's table has in-frame clones only and misses some. The sample lists 20,000 to 25,000 clones, roughly nine tenths seen once, with approximately 5% in the top ten. This specimen was PBMCs, taken roughly 65 days after intestinal transplantation. The receptor set was obtained from a human patient who received an intestinal transplant, so some T cells may come from the graft donor. The CDR3 runs from the conserved cysteine through the conserved F or W. A D gene is named only where the DNA matches it firmly. Clone size is stated in some rows and not others, as once, few, many or a class when expanded.

D: NA
V: TRBV29-1
J: TRBJ2-7
size: NA
DNA: TGCAGCGTCTTAAGGGGGACCTACGAGCAGTACTTC
CDR3: CSVLRGTYEQYF

D: NA
V: TRBV5-4
J: TRBJ1-1
size: NA
DNA: TGTGCCAGCAGCTTGGGTGTAGGGACTGAAGCTTTCTTT
CDR3: CASSLGVGTEAFF

D: NA
V: TRBV25-1
J: TRBJ1-6
size: NA
DNA: TGTGCCAGCAGTGAATCGACGGCGAGCTCCTATAATTCACCCCTCCACTTT
CDR3: CASSESTASSYNSPLHF

D: NA
V: TRBV2
J: TRBJ2-3
size: NA
DNA: TGTGCCAGCAGTGGCGCGGGGGCCTTCACAGATACGCAGTATTTT
CDR3: CASSGAGAFTDTQYF

D: NA
V: TRBV7-2
J: TRBJ2-1
size: NA
DNA: TGTGCCAGCACCGTTACCCCTGCGCGGGAGCAGTTCTTC
CDR3: CASTVTPAREQFF

D: NA
V: TRBV28
J: TRBJ1-2
size: NA
DNA: TGTGCCAGCAGTTTCGCCGTATCTTATGGCTACACCTTC
CDR3: CASSFAVSYGYTF

D: NA
V: TRBV4-3
J: TRBJ2-3
size: few
DNA: TGCGCCAGCAGCCAAGACGGGGCCAGGGGTTACACAGATACGCAGTATTTT
CDR3: CASSQDGARGYTDTQYF

D: TRBD2
V: TRBV7-2
J: TRBJ2-3
size: NA
DNA: TGTGCCAGCAGCTTAGAAGCGGGGGGGCTCGATACGCAGTATTTT
CDR3: CASSLEAGGLDTQYF

D: NA
V: TRBV10-1
J: TRBJ2-7
size: NA
DNA: TGCGCCAGCAGTGCCGGGGGCGACGAGCAGTACTTC
CDR3: CASSAGGDEQYF

D: NA
V: TRBV11-2
J: TRBJ2-1
size: NA
DNA: TGTGCCAGCAGCTTAGAGGGGTCATACAATGAGCAGTTCTTC
CDR3: CASSLEGSYNEQFF

D: NA
V: TRBV10-3
J: TRBJ2-1
size: few
DNA: TGTGCCATCGGAACAGGTAGCTCCTACAATGAGCAGTTCTTC
CDR3: CAIGTGSSYNEQFF

D: TRBD1
V: TRBV30
J: TRBJ1-6
size: NA
DNA: TGTGCCTGGAGCGCCGGGACAGGGGATGAGTCACCCCTCCACTTT
CDR3: CAWSAGTGDESPLHF

D: TRBD1
V: TRBV25-1
J: TRBJ2-4
size: NA
DNA: TGTGCCAGCAGTGATGGGGGACAGGGAATCGCCAAAAACATTCAGTACTTC
CDR3: CASSDGGQGIAKNIQYF

D: NA
V: TRBV13
J: TRBJ2-3
size: NA
DNA: TGTGCCAGCAGCCCCAGGCTAGCTGGAGATACGCAGTATTTT
CDR3: CASSPRLAGDTQYF

D: NA
V: TRBV9
J: TRBJ2-7
size: few
DNA: TGTGCCAGCAGCGTCGGGGGGCCCCCTTACGAGCAGTACTTC
CDR3: CASSVGGPPYEQYF

D: NA
V: TRBV7-9
J: TRBJ1-2
size: NA
DNA: TGTGCCAGCAGCTTAGCGATAGGGACAACTAACTATGGCTACACCTTC
CDR3: CASSLAIGTTNYGYTF

D: NA
V: TRBV7-2
J: TRBJ1-2
size: NA
DNA: TGTGCCAGCAGCTTATCCGGGGGCTATGGCTACACCTTC
CDR3: CASSLSGGYGYTF

D: NA
V: TRBV7-9
J: TRBJ2-1
size: NA
DNA: TGTGCCAGCAGCTTTCCCGACAGATACAATGAGCAGTTCTTC
CDR3: CASSFPDRYNEQFF

D: NA
V: TRBV10-3
J: TRBJ1-1
size: NA
DNA: TGTGCCATCAGTGGCCGAGGAGCCGGTGACACTGAAGCTTTCTTT
CDR3: CAISGRGAGDTEAFF

D: TRBD1
V: TRBV30
J: TRBJ2-3
size: NA
DNA: TGTGCCTGGGGGACAGGAAGCACAGATACGCAGTATTTT
CDR3: CAWGTGSTDTQYF

D: NA
V: TRBV5-5
J: TRBJ2-3
size: NA
DNA: TGTGCCAGCAGCCTGAAAGGTGGCACAGATACGCAGTATTTT
CDR3: CASSLKGGTDTQYF

D: NA
V: TRBV5-1
J: TRBJ2-2
size: few
DNA: TGCGCCAGCAGCTTGTCCGGACACGCGAACACCGGGGAGCTGTTTTTT
CDR3: CASSLSGHANTGELFF

D: NA
V: TRBV7-2
J: TRBJ1-2
size: NA
DNA: TGTGCCAGCAGCGGAAGGGACATTAACTATGGCTACACCTTC
CDR3: CASSGRDINYGYTF

D: NA
V: TRBV19
J: TRBJ1-1
size: NA
DNA: TGTGCCAGTATCATTGGGGGCACTGAAGCTTTCTTT
CDR3: CASIIGGTEAFF

D: NA
V: TRBV6-6
J: TRBJ2-3
size: once
DNA: TGTGCCAGCAGGGCACATAGCACAGATACGCAGTATTTT
CDR3: CASRAHSTDTQYF

D: TRBD1
V: TRBV7-6
J: TRBJ1-3
size: NA
DNA: TGTGCCAGCAGCTCCGCCGGGACAGGGGCTGGAAACACCATATATTTT
CDR3: CASSSAGTGAGNTIYF

D: NA
V: TRBV6-6
J: TRBJ1-1
size: NA
DNA: TGTGCCAGCAGTACTCCCCTTGCGGATTTAAACACTGAAGCTTTCTTT
CDR3: CASSTPLADLNTEAFF

D: NA
V: TRBV10-3
J: TRBJ2-6
size: NA
DNA: TGTGCCATCAGTGAGCTACTACCCCTATCTTCTGGGGCCAACGTCCTGACTTTC
CDR3: CAISELLPLSSGANVLTF

D: TRBD2
V: TRBV30
J: TRBJ2-1
size: NA
DNA: TGTGCCTGGAGCCCGGGGCGGGGGGGGGATGAGCAGTTCTTC
CDR3: CAWSPGRGGDEQFF

D: TRBD2
V: TRBV30
J: TRBJ2-3
size: NA
DNA: TGTGCCTGGTCGGGGGGGGCGCAAACAGATACGCAGTATTTT
CDR3: CAWSGGAQTDTQYF

D: TRBD2
V: TRBV7-9
J: TRBJ2-1
size: NA
DNA: TGTGCCAGCAGCTTGTACTTGGGACTAGACTCCTACAATGAGCAGTTCTTC
CDR3: CASSLYLGLDSYNEQFF

D: NA
V: TRBV4-3
J: TRBJ2-6
size: NA
DNA: TGCGCCAGCAGCCAAGATCGAGGGGGGCCCCAGGGAGGGGCCAACGTCCTGACTTTC
CDR3: CASSQDRGGPQGGANVLTF

D: NA
V: TRBV7-2
J: TRBJ1-2
size: NA
DNA: TGTGCCAGCAGCTTAGCGCTTTGGACAGCTAACTATGGCTACACCTTC
CDR3: CASSLALWTANYGYTF

D: TRBD2
V: TRBV4-3
J: TRBJ2-1
size: NA
DNA: TGCGCCAGCAGCCAAGATCATCTTAGCGGGGGCCTCTACAATGAGCAGTTCTTC
CDR3: CASSQDHLSGGLYNEQFF

D: TRBD2
V: TRBV7-2
J: TRBJ2-1
size: NA
DNA: TGTGCCAGCAGCTTAGCAAGCGGGGGCCACAATGAGCAGTTCTTC
CDR3: CASSLASGGHNEQFF